This is a list of T cell receptor beta chains from one sample in a study of blood T cell repertoires in COVID-19. The protocol was immunoSEQ multiplex PCR, while the TCRdb copy is restricted to in-frame clones and leaves out a portion. The sample lists roughly 290,000 clones; 70% to 90% were seen once. The material sequenced was PBMCs or T cells enriched from blood (not recorded which). The receptors were gathered from a woman in her thirties or forties who had recovered from COVID-19. CDR3s include the opening cysteine and the closing phenylalanine or tryptophan. The D gene is left open where the match is weak. Size tells how often a clone was seen (once, few, many) or the class of an expanded clone, and some rows leave it out.

d_call	clone_size	j_call	v_call	cdr3_nt	cdr3_aa
NA	NA	TRBJ1-2	TRBV11-3	TGTGCCAGCAGCTTAGATCAGGGCAGGAGTAACTATGGCTACACCTTC	CASSLDQGRSNYGYTF
TRBD1	NA	TRBJ1-3	TRBV9	TGTGCCAGCAGCAACGGACAGGGTCGGATAGGACACTCTGGAAACACCATATATTTT	CASSNGQGRIGHSGNTIYF
NA	NA	TRBJ1-1	TRBV27	TGTGCCAGCGGGAGGGGAGGAACTGAAGCTTTCTTT	CASGRGGTEAFF
NA	NA	TRBJ2-2	TRBV24-1	TGTGCCACCGGCTCAGATAACACCGGGGAGCTGTTTTTT	CATGSDNTGELFF
NA	NA	TRBJ2-5	TRBV28	TGTGCCAGCTTACGGAGAGGAGAGACCCAGTACTTC	CASLRRGETQYF
TRBD2	NA	TRBJ2-7	TRBV28	TGTGCCAGCAGTTTACTAGCGGGAGAATGGCGGCAGTACTTC	CASSLLAGEWRQYF
TRBD1	NA	TRBJ2-5	TRBV3-1/TRBV3-2	TGTGCCAGCAGCGAAACAGGGGTGGAGACCCAGTACTTC	CASSETGVETQYF
NA	NA	TRBJ1-5	TRBV10-2	TGCGCCAGCACCACAGGGTTTTCAGATCCCCAGCATTTT	CASTTGFSDPQHF
TRBD2	NA	TRBJ2-3	TRBV27	TGTGCCAGCACCTCCGTGGTTAGTCGGGAGGCTAAGGTGACAGATACGCAGTATTTT	CASTSVVSREAKVTDTQYF
NA	NA	TRBJ1-1	TRBV3-1/TRBV3-2	TGTGCCAGCAGCCCCGAGACAGGTGGCACTGAAGCTTTCTTT	CASSPETGGTEAFF
NA	NA	TRBJ2-7	TRBV15	TGTGCCACCCCAGCCATAGCGGCCCCCTACGAGCAGTACTTC	CATPAIAAPYEQYF
NA	NA	TRBJ2-7	TRBV10-2	TGCGCCAGCAGTGAGAGGGCCAGGACACGCTACGAGCAGTACTTC	CASSERARTRYEQYF
NA	NA	TRBJ2-1	TRBV18	TGTGCCAGCTCAACGCAACGGGATGGCTACAATGAGCAGTTCTTC	CASSTQRDGYNEQFF
NA	once	TRBJ2-3	TRBV6-5	TGTGCCAGCAGTTACTCAAGGGTACGGGGAGATACGCAGTATTTT	CASSYSRVRGDTQYF
TRBD2	once	TRBJ2-7	TRBV7-9	TGTGCCAGCAGCGCCCCTCTAGCGGGGACGGACAGGTACGAGCAGTACTTC	CASSAPLAGTDRYEQYF
NA	NA	TRBJ1-5	TRBV6-2/TRBV6-3	TGTGCCAGCAGCCCCAGAGACAGGTTCAGCAATCAGCCCCAGCATTTT	CASSPRDRFSNQPQHF
NA	NA	TRBJ1-3	TRBV25-1	TGTGCCAGCAGTGACAGGGAAGGTGGAAACACCATATATTTT	CASSDREGGNTIYF
NA	NA	TRBJ2-7	TRBV28	TGTGCCAGCAGTTTAGGAGCTCGGGACGAGCAGTACTTC	CASSLGARDEQYF
NA	NA	TRBJ1-6	TRBV10-3	TGTGCCATCGGTGAGACCGAGACCCGAGGACAATCACCCCTCCACTTT	CAIGETETRGQSPLHF
NA	NA	TRBJ2-7	TRBV7-2	TGTGCCAGCAGCTCCGGGGTCGACTACGAGCAGTACTTC	CASSSGVDYEQYF
TRBD1	NA	TRBJ2-7	TRBV5-8	TGTGCCAGCAGCACCGGGACAGGGATTCGGCACGAGCAGTACTTC	CASSTGTGIRHEQYF
NA	NA	TRBJ2-2	TRBV28	TGTGCCAGCAGTCAGGGCCCCGGGGAGCTGTTTTTT	CASSQGPGELFF
NA	once	TRBJ2-7	TRBV3-1/TRBV3-2	TGTGCCAGCAGCCAACTTGAGAGGGCCAGGGAGGACGAGCAGTACTTC	CASSQLERAREDEQYF
NA	NA	TRBJ1-1	TRBV6-5	TGTGCCGGCCGGGGATCCGGGAGGGTGAACACTGAAGCTTTCTTT	CAGRGSGRVNTEAFF
TRBD1	NA	TRBJ1-2	TRBV7-2	TGTGCCAGCAGCTCCCGGGACAGCTATGGCTACACCTTC	CASSSRDSYGYTF
NA	NA	TRBJ2-3	TRBV6-5	TGTGCCAGCAATAGCATCCGCGGAGATACGCAGTATTTT	CASNSIRGDTQYF
NA	NA	TRBJ1-5	TRBV19	TGTGCCAGTAGTAAGCAGGGGAAGGGGCAGCCCCAGCATTTT	CASSKQGKGQPQHF
NA	once	TRBJ2-5	TRBV3-1/TRBV3-2	TGTGCCAGCAGTCCGCGGACTGCGTACCAAGAGACCCAGTACTTC	CASSPRTAYQETQYF
NA	NA	TRBJ2-7	TRBV19	TGTGCCAGTAGTATAGTGGGAGGCAGCAGCTACGAGCAGTACTTC	CASSIVGGSSYEQYF
TRBD1	NA	TRBJ2-7	TRBV19	TGTGCCAGTAGCCGCGGGGGACAGGGGGTCAACGAGCAGTACTTC	CASSRGGQGVNEQYF
TRBD2	NA	TRBJ2-5	TRBV19	TGTGCCAGTACCGGGCGGGAGCAAGAGACCCAGTACTTC	CASTGREQETQYF
TRBD1	NA	TRBJ1-5	TRBV19	TGTGCCAGTAACCGTGACAGGGGTCTGCTGAATAATCAGCCCCAGCATTTT	CASNRDRGLLNNQPQHF
TRBD2	NA	TRBJ2-3	TRBV28	TGTGCCAGCAGTTTACTGGCGGGAGAGTCCCTAAGCACAGATACGCAGTATTTT	CASSLLAGESLSTDTQYF
TRBD1	NA	TRBJ2-7	TRBV11-2	TGTGCCAGCAGCCCCATCGGATGGACAGGCTCCTACGAGCAGTACTTC	CASSPIGWTGSYEQYF
TRBD1	once	TRBJ2-3	TRBV27	TGTGCCAGCAGTTTCCAAGTTCCAATCCGACAGGGGGTTGGTGATACGCAGTATTTT	CASSFQVPIRQGVGDTQYF
NA	NA	TRBJ2-1	TRBV19	TGTGCCAGTAGTATTTCACAGGGCAATAATGAGCAGTTCTTC	CASSISQGNNEQFF
NA	once	TRBJ2-7	TRBV4-3	TGCGCCAGCAGCCAAGCCGGGGGGACAGGTCTTCCCTACGAGCAGTACTTC	CASSQAGGTGLPYEQYF
NA	NA	TRBJ2-5	TRBV7-9	TGTGCCAGCAGCCGAGGGGGGGTCGTAGAGACCCAGTACTTC	CASSRGGVVETQYF
NA	once	TRBJ2-7	TRBV2	TGTGCCAGCAGTCCCCAGACAGGTAGGACTTACGAGCAGTACTTC	CASSPQTGRTYEQYF
TRBD1	NA	TRBJ2-7	TRBV29-1	TGCAGCGTTGCCTTGACAGGGCGACCCTACGAGCAGTACTTC	CSVALTGRPYEQYF
NA	NA	TRBJ2-7	TRBV28	TGTGCCAGCAGCCTTACCTACGAGCAGTACTTC	CASSLTYEQYF
NA	NA	TRBJ1-1	TRBV5-1	TGCGCCAGCAGCGAGGCCATGAACACTGAAGCTTTCTTT	CASSEAMNTEAFF
NA	NA	TRBJ2-5	TRBV28	TGTGCCAGCAGACAAACAGGGCGTGAGACCCAGTACTTC	CASRQTGRETQYF
NA	NA	TRBJ2-5	TRBV18	TGTGCCAGCTCACCCGGGGGATTGGGGTCACAAGAGACCCAGTACTTC	CASSPGGLGSQETQYF
NA	NA	TRBJ2-1	TRBV7-9	TGTGCCAGCAGCTTAGCTGGTGAATTCGGCAATGAGCAGTTCTTC	CASSLAGEFGNEQFF
NA	once	TRBJ1-5	TRBV28	TGTGCCAGCAGTTTATCCGGGAATCAGCCCCAGCATTTT	CASSLSGNQPQHF
TRBD2	NA	TRBJ2-1	TRBV6-2/TRBV6-3	TGTGCCAGCAGTTACCCTAGCGGGACCTACAATGAGCAGTTCTTC	CASSYPSGTYNEQFF